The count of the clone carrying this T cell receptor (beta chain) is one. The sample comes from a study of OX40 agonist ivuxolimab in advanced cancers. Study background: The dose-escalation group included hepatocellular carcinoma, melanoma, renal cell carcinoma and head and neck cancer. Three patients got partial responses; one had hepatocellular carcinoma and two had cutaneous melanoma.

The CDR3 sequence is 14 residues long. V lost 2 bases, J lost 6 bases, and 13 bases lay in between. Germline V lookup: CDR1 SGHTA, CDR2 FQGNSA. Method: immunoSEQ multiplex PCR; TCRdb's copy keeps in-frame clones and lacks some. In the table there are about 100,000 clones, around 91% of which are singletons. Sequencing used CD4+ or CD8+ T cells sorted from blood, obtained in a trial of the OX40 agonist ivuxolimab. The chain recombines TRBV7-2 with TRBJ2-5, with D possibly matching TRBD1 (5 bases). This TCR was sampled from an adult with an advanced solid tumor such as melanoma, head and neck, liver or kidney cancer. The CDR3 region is CASSLNSRAKTQYF. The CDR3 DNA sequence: TGTGCCAGCAGCTTAAATAGCAGGGCCAAGACCCAGTACTTC. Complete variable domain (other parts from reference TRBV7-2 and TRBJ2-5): GAGVSQSPSNKVTEKGKDVELRCDPISGHTALYWYRQSLGQGLEFLIYFQGNSAPDKSGLPSDRFSAERTGGSVSTLTIQRTQQEDSAVYLCASSLNSRAKTQYFGPGTRLLVL.